The TCR beta chain under discussion was sequenced for a study of blood T cell repertoires in COVID-19. Here immunoSEQ multiplex PCR was the method, and the copy in TCRdb shows in-frame clones only, minus some. In the table there are 200,000 to 300,000 clones, approximately 86% of which are singletons. Seattle patients were enrolled during active infection and followed longitudinally. The source material was peripheral blood. This sequence originates from a woman in her fifties or sixties with COVID-19, enrolled during active disease.

The CDR3 nucleotides are TGTGCCAGCAGTCAAACTGGCGGCTTCGCGCCAATGGCTTTCTTT. It yields the protein CASSQTGGFAPMAFF. The chain links TRBV28 to TRBJ1-1; D is ambiguous. This CDR3 has 15 residues. CDR1 is MDHEN and CDR2 is SYDVKM in the germline V gene. V lost 5 bases and J 11 bases, leaving 24 bases between the germline ends. Full variable domain (outside the CDR3, taken from reference TRBV28 and TRBJ1-1): DVKVTQSSRYLVKRTGEKVFLECVQDMDHENMFWYRQDPGLGLRLIYFSYDVKMKEKGDIPEGYSVSREKKERFSLILESASTNQTSMYLCASSQTGGFAPMAFFGQGTRLTVV.